This is a list of T cell receptor beta chains from one sample in a study of T cells in Graves' hyperthyroidism and ophthalmopathy. TCRdb passed the multiplex PCR reads through MiXCR, listing each CDR3 protein once. The data hold hundreds of thousands of distinct CDR3 sequences, with 46% observed a single time. Sequenced sample: peripheral blood or thyroid tissue (not recorded which). The receptors derive from a woman under 30 with Graves' hyperthyroidism. The CDR3 runs from the conserved cysteine through the conserved F or W. The D gene is left open where the match is weak. Not all rows give a size; the values are once, few, many and, for expanded clones, a class.

TRBJ1-1	NA	TRBV11-2	few	CASSIRTANTEAFF	TGTGCCAGCAGCATCCGGACGGCGAACACTGAAGCTTTCTTT
TRBJ1-4	NA	TRBV10-3	NA	CAISGISGEKLFF	TGTGCCATCAGTGGCATATCGGGCGAAAAACTGTTTTTT
TRBJ2-5	TRBD1	TRBV7-1	NA	CASSGGPGQQETQYF	TGTGCCAGCAGTGGAGGCCCGGGACAGCAAGAGACCCAGTACTTC
TRBJ1-1	TRBD1	TRBV6-1	once	CASTTQGYTEAFF	TGTGCCAGCACGACACAGGGGTATACTGAAGCTTTCTTT
TRBJ2-5	NA	TRBV29-1	many	CSAGVRETQYF	TGCAGCGCGGGGGTTAGAGAGACCCAGTACTTC
TRBJ2-5	NA	TRBV29-1	few	CSVRSYPSTETQYF	TGCAGCGTTCGATCCTACCCCAGTACCGAGACCCAGTACTTC
TRBJ1-1	NA	TRBV29-1	NA	CSVVLQGAFF	TGCAGCGTGGTACTACAGGGAGCTTTCTTT
TRBJ2-2	NA	TRBV7-6	NA	CASSPFRLGAGELFF	TGTGCCAGCAGCCCTTTTCGATTGGGTGCCGGGGAGCTGTTTTTT
TRBJ2-7	TRBD2	TRBV12-3/TRBV12-4	NA	CASSFGGRAGDEQYF	TGTGCCAGCAGTTTTGGCGGGAGGGCCGGCGACGAGCAGTACTTC
TRBJ1-1	TRBD1	TRBV10-3	many	CAISVARDRGSLNTEAFF	TGTGCCATCAGTGTGGCTCGGGACAGGGGAAGCTTGAACACTGAAGCTTTCTTT
TRBJ1-5	TRBD1	TRBV16	NA	CASTQWVRDRAINQPQHF	TGTGCCAGCACTCAATGGGTTCGGGACAGGGCGATCAATCAGCCCCAGCATTTT
TRBJ2-7	TRBD2	TRBV20-1	NA	CSARERDYWFYEQYF	TGCAGTGCTAGAGAACGGGACTACTGGTTTTACGAGCAGTACTTC
TRBJ2-7	NA	TRBV7-9	NA	CASSLEARYEQYF	TGTGCCAGCAGCTTAGAAGCCAGGTACGAGCAGTACTTC
TRBJ1-5	TRBD1	TRBV10-3	NA	CAISIEGAGNQPQHF	TGTGCCATCAGTATCGAGGGGGCGGGCAATCAGCCCCAGCATTTT
TRBJ2-5	NA	TRBV7-9	NA	CASSSFPWGGIETQYF	TGTGCCAGCAGCTCCTTCCCTTGGGGGGGCATAGAGACCCAGTACTTC
TRBJ2-5	TRBD2	TRBV7-2	few	CASSPRTSQETQYF	TGTGCCAGCAGCCCCCGGACTAGCCAAGAGACCCAGTACTTC
TRBJ1-6	NA	TRBV25-1	many	CASSGGRLGRAPLHF	TGTGCCAGCAGTGGGGGCCGGTTAGGCCGGGCACCCCTCCACTTT
TRBJ1-4	NA	TRBV7-3	few	CASSQDPWPATNEKLFF	TGCGCCAGCAGCCAAGATCCTTGGCCTGCAACTAATGAAAAACTGTTTTTT
TRBJ1-5	NA	TRBV10-3	NA	CAISESGDNQPQHF	TGTGCCATCAGTGAGTCTGGGGACAATCAGCCCCAGCATTTT
TRBJ2-5	NA	TRBV3-1	NA	CASSQGGPQETQYF	TGTGCCAGCAGCCAAGGGGGCCCACAAGAGACCCAGTACTTC
TRBJ1-5	NA	TRBV7-9	many	CASSQGFGNQPQHF	TGTGCCAGCAGCCAGGGATTCGGCAATCAGCCCCAGCATTTT
TRBJ2-5	NA	TRBV30	few	CAWSVVQETQYF	TGTGCCTGGAGTGTTGTCCAGGAGACCCAGTACTTC
TRBJ1-1	NA	TRBV20-1	NA	CSARVRGSTEAFF	TGCAGTGCTAGAGTTAGAGGGAGCACTGAAGCTTTCTTT
TRBJ1-1	TRBD1	TRBV7-2	NA	CASSFGTGLNTEAFF	TGTGCCAGCAGCTTCGGGACAGGTTTGAACACTGAAGCTTTCTTT
TRBJ2-7	TRBD2	TRBV10-3	NA	CAIRGPGGSYEQYF	TGTGCCATCAGGGGGCCGGGAGGCTCCTACGAGCAGTACTTC
TRBJ2-7	TRBD2	TRBV24-1	many	CATSSGRALGEQYF	TGTGCCACGAGCAGCGGGAGGGCCCTCGGCGAGCAGTACTTC
TRBJ1-5	NA	TRBV15	many	CATSRSDSNQPQHF	TGTGCCACCAGCAGATCAGATAGCAATCAGCCCCAGCATTTT
TRBJ2-2	TRBD2	TRBV24-1	NA	CATSVSGNPGELFF	TGTGCCACCAGTGTAAGCGGGAACCCCGGGGAGCTGTTTTTT
TRBJ2-7	NA	TRBV7-9	NA	CASSQDGGGRVGEQYF	TGTGCCAGCAGCCAAGATGGGGGCGGCAGGGTGGGCGAGCAGTACTTC
TRBJ1-6	NA	TRBV12-3/TRBV12-4	many	CASSLGYNSPLHF	TGTGCCAGCAGCTTAGGCTATAATTCACCCCTCCACTTT
TRBJ2-5	TRBD1	TRBV15	NA	CATSSLDRQETQYF	TGTGCCACCAGCAGCTTGGACAGGCAAGAGACCCAGTACTTC
TRBJ1-3	TRBD1	TRBV19	few	CASARAQGAGNTIYF	TGTGCCAGCGCCAGGGCCCAGGGGGCTGGAAACACCATATATTTT
TRBJ1-6	NA	TRBV7-2	NA	CASSPGGVRGNSPLHF	TGTGCCAGCAGCCCGGGTGGGGTGCGGGGTAATTCACCCCTCCACTTT
TRBJ2-7	TRBD2	TRBV7-2	few	CASSGRADYEQYF	TGTGCCAGCAGCGGGAGGGCCGACTACGAGCAGTACTTC